What follows are 14 T cell receptor beta chains derived from one specimen sequenced in a study of cytomegalovirus exposure and HLA in healthy donors. PCR used 60 Vbeta primers and 13 Jbeta primers. The assay was immunoSEQ multiplex PCR, and TCRdb's table has in-frame clones only and misses some. This table holds 100,000 to 150,000 clones, more than 65% found once. The sequenced sample consisted of PBMCs. These receptor sequences come from a male donor in good health and CMV-seropositive.

The V call is TRBV9, the J call TRBJ2-3; 9 bases fit TRBD2. This CDR3 contains 17 residues. V lost 2 bases, J lost 2 bases, and 9 bases stayed unmatched. Looked up from germline, CDR1 is SGDLS and CDR2 is YYNGEE. The CDR3 region is CASSVGGSGRLTDTQYF. The CDR3 region has the DNA TGTGCCAGCAGCGTGGGGGGGAGCGGGAGGCTCACAGATACGCAGTATTTT.

This clone was detected once. The chain links TRBV5-1 to TRBJ1-2, with 9 bases matching TRBD1. V was pared by 4 bases and J by 4 bases, with 8 bases of the junction left unmatched. The CDR3 is 15 amino acids. Germline CDR1 SGHRS, CDR2 YFSETQ. Here the CDR3 reads CASSLGQGRSYGYTF. CDR3 coding DNA: TGCGCCAGCAGCCTGGGACAGGGTCGATCCTATGGCTACACCTTC.

The V and J genes are TRBV18 and TRBJ1-1; tentative D call: TRBD1 (5 bases). Germline CDR1 KGHSH, CDR2 LQKENI. V was pared by 4 bases and J by 3 bases, with 15 bases between. This CDR3 is built from 15 residues. The CDR3 coding sequence is TGTGCCAGCTCACTAAGCAGGGCAAGGGACACTGAAGCTTTCTTT. Translating gives CASSLSRARDTEAFF.

This chain links TRBV20-1 with TRBJ1-2, with D perhaps matching TRBD1 (6 bases). Germline values: CDR1 DFQATT, CDR2 SNEGSKA (reference sequence). CDR3 length: 11 residues. In DNA, the CDR3 is TGCAGGATACCCACAGGGACCTGCTACACCTTC. Translation gives CRIPTGTCYTF.

V is TRBV5-1 and J is TRBJ2-7; 11 nucleotides agree with TRBD2. CDR3 size: 17 residues. Losses at the gene ends were 0 bases for V and 3 bases for J; bases not matched to a gene: 8. In germline, CDR1 is SGHRS, CDR2 YFSETQ. In DNA form, the CDR3 reads TGCGCCAGCAGCTTGGGGGCTAGCGGGAGGACCAACTACGAGCAGTACTTC. Translation gives CASSLGASGRTNYEQYF. Looking up the rest from reference TRBV5-1 and TRBJ2-7 gives the full variable domain: KAGVTQTPRYLIKTRGQQVTLSCSPISGHRSVSWYQQTPGQGLQFLFEYFSETQRNKGNFPGRFSGRQFSNSRSEMNVSTLELGDSALYLCASSLGASGRTNYEQYFGPGTRLTVT.

The V gene is TRBV11-2, the J gene TRBJ2-7; 7 bases align to TRBD1. CDR3 length: 13 residues. Germline lookup yields CDR1 SGHAT and CDR2 FQNNGV. Trimming removed 4 bases from V and 5 bases from J; junction bases left unmatched: 5. As DNA, the CDR3 is TGTGCCAGCAGCTATGGGACAGCCCACGAGCAGTACTTC. Protein: CASSYGTAHEQYF.

The rearrangement links TRBV30 to TRBJ2-4; D possibly corresponds to TRBD1 (6 bases). Germline CDR1 GTSNPN, CDR2 SVGIG (reference sequence). V lost 5 bases, J lost 4 bases, and 6 bases lay in between. The CDR3 runs 11 residues. Written as DNA, the CDR3 is TGTGCCTGGGGACAGAAAAACATTCAGTACTTC. Translating it yields CAWGQKNIQYF.

V gene TRBV5-1 combines with J gene TRBJ2-5; TRBD1 aligns across 9 bases. The J call may be faulty, since TRBJ2-7 better matches the DNA end. This CDR3 region has 14 residues. Per germline, CDR1 SGHRS and CDR2 YFSETQ. The CDR3 is CASSLGQGVGEQYF. In DNA form, the CDR3 reads TGCGCCAGCAGCTTGGGACAGGGGGTCGGCGAGCAGTACTTC.

The V call is TRBV30, the J call TRBJ2-7, with 9 nucleotides matching TRBD1. Trimming at V came to 1 base and at J to 2 bases, leaving 3 bases not matched to a gene. CDR1 is GTSNPN and CDR2 is SVGIG in the germline V gene (reference sequence). CDR3 length: 14 amino acids. CDR3 in DNA: TGTGCCTGGAGTGGGGACAGGGCAGCCTACGAGCAGTACTTC. It specifies CAWSGDRAAYEQYF.

The chain carries TRBV29-1 and TRBJ2-1, with 11 bases lining up with TRBD2. Losses at the gene ends were 6 bases for V and 2 bases for J; bases not matched to a gene: 9. There are 16 residues in the CDR3. The germline V gene has CDR1 SQVTM and CDR2 ANQGSEA. CDR3 coding DNA: TGCAGCGTGGAGGCCGGGACTAGCGGAACCTACAATGAGCAGTTCTTC. Amino acids: CSVEAGTSGTYNEQFF.

This clone was observed a single time. The V and J genes are TRBV28 and TRBJ1-2, with unresolved D. Per the germline V gene, CDR1 is MDHEN and CDR2 is SYDVKM. V was pared by 10 bases and J by 6 bases, with 15 bases between. CDR3 length: 12 amino acids. The CDR3 loop is CATNGGLDGYTF. In nucleotides, the CDR3 is TGTGCCACCAACGGCGGGCTGGATGGCTACACCTTC.

The J gene is TRBJ2-7, the V gene TRBV29-1, with 12 bases lining up with TRBD2. The CDR3 length is 16 residues. J lost 4 bases, V lost 7 bases, and 14 bases had no gene match. Germline V gene sequence: CDR1 SQVTM, CDR2 ANQGSEA. For the CDR3, the DNA is TGCAGCGCCACCTTCTCGTCTAGCGGGAGGGAATACGAGCAGTACTTC. Protein sequence: CSATFSSSGREYEQYF.

The V call is TRBV5-4, the J call TRBJ2-1; 8 bases are shared with TRBD2. In germline, CDR1 is SGHNT, CDR2 YYREEE (reference sequence). V shed 1 base and J 6 bases; nucleotides not matched to a gene: 0. The CDR3 is made up of 13 amino acids. The CDR3 reads CASSLRGGNEQFF. As DNA, the CDR3 is TGTGCCAGCAGCTTGCGGGGGGGCAATGAGCAGTTCTTC.

The V call is TRBV7-2, the J call TRBJ2-2; TRBD2 might be the D (5 bases). This CDR3 comprises 13 residues. Germline V CDR1 and CDR2: SGHTA, FQGNSA. V gave up 5 bases and J gave up 5 bases, with 9 bases separating them. Here the CDR3 DNA reads TGTGCCAGCAGCCCCCGGGGAACCGGGGAGCTGTTTTTT. Residues: CASSPRGTGELFF.